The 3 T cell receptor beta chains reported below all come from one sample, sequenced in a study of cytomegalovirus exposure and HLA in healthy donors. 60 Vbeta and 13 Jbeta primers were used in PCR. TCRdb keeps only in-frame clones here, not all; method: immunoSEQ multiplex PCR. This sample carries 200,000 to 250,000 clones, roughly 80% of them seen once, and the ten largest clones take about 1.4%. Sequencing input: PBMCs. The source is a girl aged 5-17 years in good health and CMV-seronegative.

CDR3 in amino acids: CASSKVTGRNTEAFF. Written as DNA, the CDR3 is TGTGCCAGCAGCAAAGTCACAGGGAGGAACACTGAAGCTTTCTTT. The rearrangement uses TRBV21-1 and TRBJ1-1; the table's D call of TRBD1 was not tested on the DNA. TRBV21-1 is a known pseudogene. The length of the CDR3 is 15 residues.

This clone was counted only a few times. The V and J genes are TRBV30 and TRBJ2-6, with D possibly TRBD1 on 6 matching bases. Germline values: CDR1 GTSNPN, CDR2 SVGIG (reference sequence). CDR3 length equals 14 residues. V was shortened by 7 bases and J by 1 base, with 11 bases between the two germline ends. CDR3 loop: CAYQGGSGANVLTF. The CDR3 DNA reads TGTGCCTACCAAGGGGGATCTGGGGCCAACGTCCTGACTTTC.

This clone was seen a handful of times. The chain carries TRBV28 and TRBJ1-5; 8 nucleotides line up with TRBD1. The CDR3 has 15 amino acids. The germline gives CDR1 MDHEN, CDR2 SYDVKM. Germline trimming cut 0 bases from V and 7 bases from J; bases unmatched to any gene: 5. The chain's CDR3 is CASSLWTGARQPQHF. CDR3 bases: TGTGCCAGCAGTTTATGGACAGGGGCCAGGCAGCCCCAGCATTTT.